These 17 T cell receptor beta chains were sequenced from one sample in a study of shared clonotypes between healthy human individuals. Only in-frame clones appear in the TCRdb table, and some are missing; sequencing was by immunoSEQ multiplex PCR. The sample has approximately 1,000,000 clones, about 80% seen once; the top ten hold almost 0.9%. Source material: memory CD4+ T cells from PBMCs. The subset is: CD45RA-negative fraction. The origin of the receptors is a man between 18 and 29 years old in good health. Some clones in this sample may be carry-over from other donors' samples.

This rearrangement joins TRBV6-1 to TRBJ1-2, with a weak D call TRBD1 (5 bases). Per germline, CDR1 MNHNS and CDR2 SASEGT. The V end was cut by 7 bases, the J end by 14 bases, with 26 bases between. The CDR3 is 14 residues long. The CDR3 nucleotides read TGTGCCAGCATGGAGAGCGGTAAAGGGGAGGCTAGGACCTTC. Its translation: CASMESGKGEARTF.

This rearrangement joins TRBV30 to TRBJ1-1; perhaps TRBD1 as D (5 bases). Trimming pared 4 bases from V and 1 base from J, leaving 13 bases between. In germline, CDR1 is GTSNPN, CDR2 SVGIG (reference sequence). The CDR3 runs to 14 residues. The CDR3 DNA sequence: TGTGCCTGGAAGGAGGGGCCCTCGAACACTGAAGCTTTCTTT. Its translation is CAWKEGPSNTEAFF.

The chain uses TRBV7-9 and TRBJ2-7; tentative D call: TRBD1 (6 bases). The CDR3 covers 17 residues. Trimming stripped 0 bases from V and 0 bases from J, with 15 bases between. Germline CDR1 and CDR2: SEHNR and FQNEAQ (reference sequence). CDR3 DNA: TGTGCCAGCAGCTTAGCGGGACGACAGGCGAGCTCCTACGAGCAGTACTTC. Translation: CASSLAGRQASSYEQYF.

This rearrangement joins TRBV5-5 to TRBJ2-1; perhaps TRBD2 as D (5 bases). CDR1 is SGHKS and CDR2 is YYEKEE in the germline V gene (reference sequence). CDR3 length: 12 residues. Trimming pared 3 bases from V and 9 bases from J, leaving 10 bases between. In nucleotides, the CDR3 is TGTGCCAGCAGCTCCGCCCGGGGTGAGCAGTTCTTC. It is translated as CASSSARGEQFF.

V is TRBV18 and J is TRBJ2-7; D gene uncertain. Germline V gives CDR1 KGHSH, CDR2 LQKENI. Deletions cut 3 bases from V and 0 bases from J, with 9 bases between. This CDR3 region has 14 residues. The CDR3 region has the DNA TGTGCCAGCTCACCGACTGAAAGCTCCTACGAGCAGTACTTC. Translated, it gives CASSPTESSYEQYF.

This clone showed up just a few times. This chain joins TRBV28 and TRBJ2-7, with 7 bases that match TRBD2. The CDR3 length is 14 residues. Germline lookup yields CDR1 MDHEN and CDR2 SYDVKM. V shed 4 bases, J shed 2 bases, and the junction held 5 bases outside the gene matches. CDR3 region: CASSSPGTTYEQYF. As DNA, the CDR3 is TGTGCCAGCAGTTCTCCGGGGACTACCTACGAGCAGTACTTC.

The chain employs TRBV11-1 and TRBJ2-5, with D hard to call. The CDR3 totals 14 residues. Germline values: CDR1 SGHAT, CDR2 FQDESV (reference sequence). The V and J ends lost 2 bases and 4 bases respectively, with 11 bases between them. CDR3 bases: TGTGCCAGCAGCTTAATACTGGCTTCAGAGACCCAGTACTTC. Amino acids: CASSLILASETQYF.

The rearrangement joins TRBV2 to TRBJ2-5; 10 nucleotides match TRBD2. There are 20 residues in the CDR3. V lost 5 bases and J lost 2; bases outside the gene matches: 20. Germline V gene sequence: CDR1 SNHLY, CDR2 FYNNEI. CDR3 bases: TGTGCCAGCAGTTATCCGAGCGGGAGGGCCGACAGAGTGCCGCAAGAGACCCAGTACTTC. Its translation is CASSYPSGRADRVPQETQYF.

This clone appeared a single time. This chain links TRBV7-6 with TRBJ2-7, with D unresolved. CDR1 SGHVS and CDR2 FNYEAQ come from the germline V gene. CDR3 size: 14 residues. Trimming took 8 bases from V and 1 from J, leaving 15 bases between them. The CDR3 protein is CASSRGWASYEQYF. CDR3 sequence (DNA): TGTGCCAGCTCCCGTGGTTGGGCGTCCTACGAGCAGTACTTC.

Points on this clone: This sample includes further DNA sequences coding for the same CDR3. The V gene is TRBV6-5, the J gene TRBJ1-1; D is possibly TRBD1 (5 bases). The CDR3 covers 15 residues. V gave up 0 bases and J gave up 3 bases, with 11 bases separating them. Germline-derived CDR1 and CDR2 are MNHEY and SVGAGI. CDR3 bases: TGTGCCAGCAGTTACTCGAGGCAGGGTGACACTGAAGCTTTCTTT. Translated, it gives CASSYSRQGDTEAFF.

This clone has a handful of counts. This chain links TRBV14 with TRBJ1-1, with 8 positions matching TRBD1. The ends lost 3 bases at V and 1 base at J; junction bases unmatched: 13. The CDR3 contains 18 residues. Germline V gene data show CDR1 as SGHDN and CDR2 as FVKESK. Written as DNA, the CDR3 is TGTGCCAGCAGCCAGCTAAATCGAGGACAGGGAAGGAACACTGAAGCTTTCTTT. Its protein product is CASSQLNRGQGRNTEAFF.

The chain uses TRBV30 and TRBJ1-4; 9 bases are shared with TRBD1. The germline V gene encodes CDR1 GTSNPN and CDR2 SVGIG (reference sequence). V lost 0 bases and J lost 7; bases outside the gene matches: 6. The CDR3 length is 15 residues. CDR3 nucleotides: TGTGCCTGGAGTGTATTGGGGACAGGGAGTGAAAAACTGTTTTTT. Translation: CAWSVLGTGSEKLFF.

For this clone: Given a much more abundant clone one base away, this may be a read error. The rearrangement uses TRBV29-1 and TRBJ2-7; the D gene is possibly TRBD1 (5 bases). The CDR3 runs to 15 residues. Germline values: CDR1 SQVTM, CDR2 ANQGSEA. The DNA of the CDR3 is TGCGGCGTAGCCTCAGGGTTTCTCGGGCTTAGGGAGCAGTACTTC. Residues: CGVASGFLGLREQYF.

The J gene is TRBJ2-3, the V gene TRBV30; D gene unclear. The germline V gene encodes CDR1 GTSNPN and CDR2 SVGIG (reference sequence). The germline V and J ends were trimmed by 0 bases and 8 bases, with 6 bases remaining between them. This CDR3 contains 11 residues. The CDR3 DNA follows: TGTGCCTGGAGTGTCATCGGTACGCAGTATTTT. Its protein is CAWSVIGTQYF.

The rearrangement links TRBV5-6 to TRBJ2-7; D is possibly TRBD2 (6 bases). The CDR3 covers 14 residues. Per the germline V gene, CDR1 is SGHDT and CDR2 is YYEEEE. Trimming pared 2 bases from V and 8 bases from J, leaving 17 bases between. This CDR3 reads CASSFSASATKQYF. The CDR3 nucleotides are TGTGCCAGCAGCTTCTCTGCTAGCGCAACAAAGCAGTACTTC. Full variable domain (outside the CDR3, taken from reference TRBV5-6 and TRBJ2-7): DAGVTQSPTHLIKTRGQQVTLRCSPKSGHDTVSWYQQALGQGPQFIFQYYEEEERQRGNFPDRFSGHQFPNYSSELNVNALLLGDSALYLCASSFSASATKQYFGPGTRLTVT.

V is TRBV7-2 and J is TRBJ1-5; D perhaps matches TRBD1 (6 bases). Germline assignment: CDR1 SGHTA and CDR2 FQGNSA. This CDR3 contains 14 residues. Trimming removed 3 bases from V and 6 bases from J, with 12 bases in between. This CDR3 reads CASSFGGAGQPQHF. The CDR3 DNA sequence: TGTGCCAGCAGCTTTGGGGGGGCAGGTCAGCCCCAGCATTTT.

This clone was observed a single time. At the DNA level, this CDR3 is encoded by other sequences in the same sample as well. The chain joins TRBV11-2 to TRBJ1-4; no definite D call. This CDR3 comprises 12 residues. Per germline, CDR1 SGHAT and CDR2 FQNNGV. V was shortened by 1 base and J by 8 bases, with 5 bases between the two germline ends. This CDR3 reads CASSLVDEKLFF. CDR3 DNA sequence: TGTGCCAGCAGCTTAGTAGACGAAAAACTGTTTTTT.